The entry that follows covers one T cell receptor beta chain sequence. Its target is not known. Amplification used 60 Vbeta primers and 13 Jbeta primers. Measured with immunoSEQ multiplex PCR; TCRdb has only the in-frame clones, and not every one. The table has 120,000 or so clones, over 60% seen once. Germline V CDR1 and CDR2: SGHAT, FQNNGV. V dropped 2 bases and J dropped 0 bases, with 11 bases sitting between them. This CDR3 contains 15 residues. These data are taken from a study of cytomegalovirus exposure and HLA in healthy donors. Whole-study results and caveats: Roughly even sequencing depth across donors was the assumption behind the presence/absence analyses. Analyzed later, association rates of TCRs varied across HLA loci, with DRB1 most and HLA-C fewest.

This clonotype was sampled from a woman aged 55-75 years in good health and CMV-seropositive. The V gene is TRBV11-2, the J gene TRBJ2-7, with a possible D match to TRBD2 (6 bases). Sequencing was carried out using PBMCs. CDR3 loop: CASSLFFGSSYEQYF. In nucleotides, the CDR3 is TGTGCCAGCAGCTTATTTTTCGGGAGCTCCTACGAGCAGTACTTC. The complete variable domain, with remaining parts taken from reference TRBV11-2 and TRBJ2-7, reads EAGVAQSPRYKIIEKRQSVAFWCNPISGHATLYWYQQILGQGPKLLIQFQNNGVVDDSQLPKDRFSAERLKGVDSTLKIQPAKLEDSAVYLCASSLFFGSSYEQYFGPGTRLTVT.